These T cell receptor beta chains were read from a single sample in a study of shared clonotypes between healthy human individuals. The table came from immunoSEQ multiplex PCR; TCRdb's copy has only in-frame clones and leaves some out. This sample has hundreds of thousands of clones, with roughly 96% found just once. What was sequenced was naive CD8+ T cells sorted from blood. All receptors come from a woman younger than 45 in good health. CDR3s include the opening cysteine and the closing phenylalanine or tryptophan. D genes are given only for firm matches. Part of the rows lack a size; the others show once, few, many or a class for expanded clones.

d_call: TRBD1
j_call: TRBJ1-1
clone_size: NA
v_call: TRBV7-9
cdr3_aa: CASNSPGDRLSTEAFF
cdr3_nt: TGTGCCAGCAACTCCCCAGGGGACAGGTTGAGCACTGAAGCTTTCTTT

d_call: NA
j_call: TRBJ1-1
clone_size: NA
v_call: TRBV2
cdr3_aa: CASSGGGWKAFF
cdr3_nt: TGTGCCAGCAGTGGAGGGGGGTGGAAAGCTTTCTTT

d_call: NA
j_call: TRBJ2-7
clone_size: NA
v_call: TRBV6-1
cdr3_aa: CASLDSSYEQYF
cdr3_nt: TGTGCCAGCTTGGACAGCTCCTACGAGCAGTACTTC

d_call: TRBD2
j_call: TRBJ2-1
clone_size: NA
v_call: TRBV28
cdr3_aa: CASSPGTSGRADNEQFF
cdr3_nt: TGTGCCAGCAGCCCCGGGACTAGCGGGAGGGCTGACAATGAGCAGTTCTTC

d_call: NA
j_call: TRBJ2-7
clone_size: NA
v_call: TRBV2
cdr3_aa: CASSWDIAYEQYF
cdr3_nt: TGTGCCAGCAGCTGGGACATCGCCTACGAGCAGTACTTC

d_call: TRBD2
j_call: TRBJ2-7
clone_size: NA
v_call: TRBV5-1
cdr3_aa: CASSLAGDEQYF
cdr3_nt: TGCGCCAGCAGCTTAGCGGGGGACGAGCAGTACTTC

d_call: TRBD2
j_call: TRBJ2-2
clone_size: NA
v_call: TRBV28
cdr3_aa: CASGPPRLAGPLLFF
cdr3_nt: TGTGCCAGCGGACCCCCCCGACTAGCGGGACCTTTGCTGTTTTTT

d_call: NA
j_call: TRBJ2-3
clone_size: NA
v_call: TRBV20-1
cdr3_aa: CSGDTQYF
cdr3_nt: TGCAGTGGGGATACGCAGTATTTT

d_call: NA
j_call: TRBJ2-7
clone_size: once
v_call: TRBV28
cdr3_aa: CASGPGLLYEQYF
cdr3_nt: TGTGCCAGCGGTCCGGGACTCCTCTATGAGCAGTACTTC

d_call: NA
j_call: TRBJ1-1
clone_size: NA
v_call: TRBV27
cdr3_aa: CASSYLPGSMNTEAFF
cdr3_nt: TGTGCCAGCAGTTATCTTCCCGGGTCCATGAACACTGAAGCTTTCTTT

d_call: NA
j_call: TRBJ2-7
clone_size: NA
v_call: TRBV29-1
cdr3_aa: CSGAVSSYEQYF
cdr3_nt: TGCAGCGGAGCGGTTAGCTCCTACGAGCAGTACTTC

d_call: NA
j_call: TRBJ2-7
clone_size: NA
v_call: TRBV11-3
cdr3_aa: CASSSGQNYEQYF
cdr3_nt: TGTGCCAGCAGCTCGGGACAAAACTACGAGCAGTACTTC

d_call: NA
j_call: TRBJ2-7
clone_size: NA
v_call: TRBV7-8
cdr3_aa: CASSLEKNYEQYF
cdr3_nt: TGTGCCAGCAGCTTAGAAAAAAACTACGAGCAGTACTTC

d_call: NA
j_call: TRBJ1-5
clone_size: NA
v_call: TRBV2
cdr3_aa: CASSEIGQGDQPQHF
cdr3_nt: TGTGCCAGCAGTGAGATAGGTCAGGGAGATCAGCCCCAGCATTTT

d_call: NA
j_call: TRBJ1-3
clone_size: NA
v_call: TRBV4-1
cdr3_aa: CASSHLWGRGNTIYF
cdr3_nt: TGCGCCAGCAGCCACCTCTGGGGGCGAGGAAACACCATATATTTT

d_call: NA
j_call: TRBJ2-5
clone_size: NA
v_call: TRBV15
cdr3_aa: CATSRGGRQETQYF
cdr3_nt: TGTGCCACCAGCAGAGGGGGACGGCAAGAGACCCAGTACTTC

d_call: NA
j_call: TRBJ2-7
clone_size: NA
v_call: TRBV6-1
cdr3_aa: CASRSRETYEQYF
cdr3_nt: TGTGCCAGCAGATCCCGGGAGACCTACGAGCAGTACTTC

d_call: TRBD2
j_call: TRBJ2-7
clone_size: NA
v_call: TRBV14
cdr3_aa: CASSQGPSGRILPYEQYF
cdr3_nt: TGTGCCAGCAGCCAAGGTCCTAGCGGGAGAATTCTTCCCTACGAGCAGTACTTC

d_call: NA
j_call: TRBJ1-5
clone_size: NA
v_call: TRBV5-8
cdr3_aa: CASSLNSNQPQHF
cdr3_nt: TGTGCCAGCAGCCTAAATAGCAATCAGCCCCAGCATTTT

d_call: NA
j_call: TRBJ1-2
clone_size: once
v_call: TRBV7-9
cdr3_aa: CASSLNPGVYGYTF
cdr3_nt: TGTGCCAGCAGCTTAAATCCAGGGGTCTATGGCTACACCTTC

d_call: TRBD1
j_call: TRBJ2-7
clone_size: NA
v_call: TRBV5-1
cdr3_aa: CASSLQGLTYEQYF
cdr3_nt: TGCGCCAGCAGCCTACAGGGGTTAACCTACGAGCAGTACTTC

d_call: NA
j_call: TRBJ2-7
clone_size: NA
v_call: TRBV2
cdr3_aa: CASSEGAVSYEQYF
cdr3_nt: TGTGCCAGCAGTGAAGGTGCAGTCTCCTACGAGCAGTACTTC

d_call: NA
j_call: TRBJ2-7
clone_size: NA
v_call: TRBV4-1
cdr3_aa: CASSQVASPHEQYF
cdr3_nt: TGCGCCAGCAGCCAAGTCGCCTCCCCCCACGAGCAGTACTTC

d_call: NA
j_call: TRBJ1-1
clone_size: NA
v_call: TRBV9
cdr3_aa: CASSVAGVAEAFF
cdr3_nt: TGTGCCAGCAGCGTAGCGGGCGTCGCTGAAGCTTTCTTT

d_call: NA
j_call: TRBJ2-3
clone_size: NA
v_call: TRBV7-9
cdr3_aa: CASSSQPDTQYF
cdr3_nt: TGTGCCAGCAGCTCACAGCCAGATACGCAGTATTTT

d_call: TRBD1
j_call: TRBJ1-2
clone_size: NA
v_call: TRBV5-4
cdr3_aa: CASSLEGQGARGGNGYTF
cdr3_nt: TGTGCCAGCAGCTTGGAGGGACAGGGGGCGCGAGGAGGAAATGGCTACACCTTC

d_call: TRBD2
j_call: TRBJ2-3
clone_size: NA
v_call: TRBV5-6
cdr3_aa: CASSLKTSGITSTDTQYF
cdr3_nt: TGTGCCAGCAGCTTAAAGACTAGCGGGATCACTAGCACAGATACGCAGTATTTT

d_call: NA
j_call: TRBJ2-7
clone_size: NA
v_call: TRBV5-6
cdr3_aa: CASSLAGSSYEQYF
cdr3_nt: TGTGCCAGCAGCTTGGCGGGCAGCTCCTACGAGCAGTACTTC

d_call: NA
j_call: TRBJ2-5
clone_size: NA
v_call: TRBV19
cdr3_aa: CASSIDLAASPETQYF
cdr3_nt: TGTGCCAGTAGTATAGATCTCGCGGCTAGCCCTGAGACCCAGTACTTC

d_call: TRBD1
j_call: TRBJ2-3
clone_size: NA
v_call: TRBV5-6
cdr3_aa: CASRPDRASTDTQYF
cdr3_nt: TGTGCCAGCAGGCCCGACAGGGCTAGCACAGATACGCAGTATTTT

d_call: TRBD1
j_call: TRBJ2-2
clone_size: once
v_call: TRBV7-6
cdr3_aa: CASSLGTGWNTGELFF
cdr3_nt: TGTGCCAGCAGCTTAGGGACAGGGTGGAACACCGGGGAGCTGTTTTTT

d_call: TRBD1
j_call: TRBJ2-2
clone_size: NA
v_call: TRBV5-4
cdr3_aa: CASRTQGAGELFF
cdr3_nt: TGTGCCAGCAGGACACAGGGGGCCGGGGAGCTGTTTTTT

d_call: NA
j_call: TRBJ2-3
clone_size: NA
v_call: TRBV25-1
cdr3_aa: CASSESRTAHDTQYF
cdr3_nt: TGTGCCAGCAGTGAATCTCGGACAGCACATGATACGCAGTATTTT

d_call: NA
j_call: TRBJ2-7
clone_size: NA
v_call: TRBV2
cdr3_aa: CASILAGENFAYEQYF
cdr3_nt: TGTGCCAGCATCTTGGCAGGAGAAAACTTTGCCTACGAGCAGTACTTC

d_call: NA
j_call: TRBJ1-1
clone_size: NA
v_call: TRBV5-4
cdr3_aa: CASSPAGGGVAEAFF
cdr3_nt: TGTGCCAGCAGCCCGGCGGGGGGCGGTGTGGCTGAAGCTTTCTTT

d_call: TRBD2
j_call: TRBJ2-7
clone_size: NA
v_call: TRBV14
cdr3_aa: CASSQDTSAISYEQYF
cdr3_nt: TGTGCCAGCAGCCAAGACACTAGCGCCATTTCCTACGAGCAGTACTTC

d_call: NA
j_call: TRBJ2-3
clone_size: NA
v_call: TRBV19
cdr3_aa: CASSIGGTRWADTQYF
cdr3_nt: TGTGCCAGTAGTATAGGAGGAACACGCTGGGCAGATACGCAGTATTTT

d_call: NA
j_call: TRBJ2-7
clone_size: NA
v_call: TRBV6-5
cdr3_aa: CASSYYGFYEQYF
cdr3_nt: TGTGCCAGCAGTTACTACGGGTTCTACGAGCAGTACTTC

d_call: NA
j_call: TRBJ2-1
clone_size: NA
v_call: TRBV28
cdr3_aa: CASSFPDNEQFF
cdr3_nt: TGTGCCAGCAGTTTCCCCGACAATGAGCAGTTCTTC

d_call: NA
j_call: TRBJ1-5
clone_size: NA
v_call: TRBV6-5
cdr3_aa: CASCRAEEPQHF
cdr3_nt: TGTGCCAGCTGCAGGGCCGAGGAGCCCCAGCATTTT

d_call: NA
j_call: TRBJ2-1
clone_size: once
v_call: TRBV2
cdr3_aa: CASSEPSYNEQFF
cdr3_nt: TGTGCCAGCAGTGAGCCAAGCTACAATGAGCAGTTCTTC

d_call: NA
j_call: TRBJ2-3
clone_size: once
v_call: TRBV29-1
cdr3_aa: CSVETPETGKSTDTQYF
cdr3_nt: TGCAGCGTTGAAACCCCCGAGACAGGAAAGAGCACAGATACGCAGTATTTT

d_call: TRBD2
j_call: TRBJ2-1
clone_size: NA
v_call: TRBV6-6
cdr3_aa: CASSTGLAGSNEQFF
cdr3_nt: TGTGCCAGCAGTACAGGACTAGCGGGTTCCAATGAGCAGTTCTTC

d_call: TRBD2
j_call: TRBJ2-1
clone_size: NA
v_call: TRBV27
cdr3_aa: CAGANTGTSGIDPYNEQFF
cdr3_nt: TGTGCCGGAGCGAACACCGGGACTAGCGGAATAGATCCCTACAATGAGCAGTTCTTC